This T cell receptor (beta chain) appears in the sequencing data of a study of T cells in Graves' hyperthyroidism and ophthalmopathy. As for the study in general: Peripheral blood draws took place at initial diagnosis, ahead of any treatment.

This clonotype has at least ten counts. Patients aged 18 to 65 had newly diagnosed hyperthyroidism lasting under 2 months. Uncontrolled infections, other autoimmune diseases, pregnancy or lactation led to exclusion of patients. Researchers amplified the TCR beta CDR3 regions from RNA transcripts. RT-PCR in the first round (using the HTBI primer set) targeted the TCR CDR3. Each CDR3 protein gets one entry after TCRdb re-called the multiplex PCR reads with MiXCR. Of a few hundred thousand distinct CDR3 sequences listed, roughly 15% are singletons. Trimming stripped 4 bases from V and 2 bases from J, with 11 bases between. The CDR3 has 13 residues. Germline-derived CDR1 and CDR2 are SQVTM and ANQGSEA.

The chain uses TRBV29-1 and TRBJ1-1; no reliable D call. This sequence was found in a woman under 30 with Graves' hyperthyroidism. The source material was blood. CDR3 DNA: TGCAGCGTTGGAGCTCCAGGAAACACTGAAGCTTTCTTT. Its translation: CSVGAPGNTEAFF.